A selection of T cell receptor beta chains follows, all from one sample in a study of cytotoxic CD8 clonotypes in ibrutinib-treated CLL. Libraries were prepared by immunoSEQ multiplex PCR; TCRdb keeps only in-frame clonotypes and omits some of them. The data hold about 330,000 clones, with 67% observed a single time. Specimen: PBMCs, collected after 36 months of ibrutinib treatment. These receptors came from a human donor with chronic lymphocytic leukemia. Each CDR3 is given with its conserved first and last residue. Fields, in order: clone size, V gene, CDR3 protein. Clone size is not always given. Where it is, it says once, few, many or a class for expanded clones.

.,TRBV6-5,CASSLRDTYQPQHF
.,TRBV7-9,CASRLASGQETQYF
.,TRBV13,CASSLVTRSYEQYF
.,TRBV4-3,CASSQDVRVYNEQFF
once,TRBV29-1,CSVELGWRVHPPPYEQYF
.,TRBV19,CARSTGALSYGYTF
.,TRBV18,CASSLQGANGYTF
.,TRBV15,CATSRDHRGETQYF
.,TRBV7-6,CASSSTSGGETQYF
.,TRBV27,CASSFWREMGEQFF
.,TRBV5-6,CASSFPNRLSYEQYF
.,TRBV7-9,CASSFRGQADEQFF
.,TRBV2,CASSVGLSNEKLFF
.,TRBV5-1,CASSLARLAANEQFF
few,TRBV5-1,CASSLGGQSNQPQHF
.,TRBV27,CASSPWTSGNLDTQYF
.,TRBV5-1,CASSRASDTQYF
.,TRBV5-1,CASSSGAEYEQYF
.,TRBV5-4,CASSQGQFMNTEAFF
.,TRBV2,CASSSYEQYF
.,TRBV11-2,CASSLYFSGSEQFF
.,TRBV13,CASRRKPLYEQYF
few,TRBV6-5,CASSYGTGVSYEQYF
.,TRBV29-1,CSVRDSNQPQHF
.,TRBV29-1,CSVEGQGVSNYGYTF
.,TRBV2,CASSPRGTDTQYF
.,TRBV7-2,CASRYQSGTLFEQYF
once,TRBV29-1,CSVAGGYTF
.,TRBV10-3,CAISESRDIQYF
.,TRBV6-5,CASSYSTGTDTQYF
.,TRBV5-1,CASSLAGGGSYNEQFF
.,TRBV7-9,CASSPRRELAVTYNEQFF